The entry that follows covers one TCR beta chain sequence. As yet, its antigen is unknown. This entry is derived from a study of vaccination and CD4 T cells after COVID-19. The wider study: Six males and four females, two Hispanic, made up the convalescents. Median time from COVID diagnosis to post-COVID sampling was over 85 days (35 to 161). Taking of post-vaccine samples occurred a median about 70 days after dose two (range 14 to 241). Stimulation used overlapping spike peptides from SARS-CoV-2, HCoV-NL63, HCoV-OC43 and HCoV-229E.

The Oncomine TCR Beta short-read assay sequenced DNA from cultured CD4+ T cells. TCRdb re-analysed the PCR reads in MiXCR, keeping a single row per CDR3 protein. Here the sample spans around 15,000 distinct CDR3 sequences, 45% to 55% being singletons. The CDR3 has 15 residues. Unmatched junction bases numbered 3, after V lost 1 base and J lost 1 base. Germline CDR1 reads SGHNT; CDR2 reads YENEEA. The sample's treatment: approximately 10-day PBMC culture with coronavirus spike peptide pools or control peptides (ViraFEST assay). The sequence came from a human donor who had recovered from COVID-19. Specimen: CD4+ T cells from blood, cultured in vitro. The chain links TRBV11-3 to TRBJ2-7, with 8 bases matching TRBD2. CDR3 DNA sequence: TGTGCCAGCAGCTTAGGAGCGGGGGTATCCTACGAGCAGTACTTC. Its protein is CASSLGAGVSYEQYF.